A single TCR beta chain is shown here with its context. These data originate in a study of blood T cell repertoires in COVID-19. Study as a whole: Both acute and convalescent COVID-19 samples were obtained from the United States, Italy and Spain. Nucleic acid was either cDNA or gDNA, and it came from T cells, B-cell-depleted T cells, or PBMCs.

How the authors handled the data: Researchers report that nucleated cell counts were estimated from reference gene primer amplification. Method: immunoSEQ multiplex PCR; TCRdb's copy keeps in-frame clones and lacks some. V, J and clone size are those of that table, while D and trimming were read from the DNA. The data show 150,000 to 200,000 clones, roughly 87% seen once. With 0 bases removed from V and 4 bases from J, the gap between germline ends came to 9 bases. Per germline, CDR1 KGHSH and CDR2 LQKENI. The CDR3 runs to 14 residues. This TCR came from a human donor in a cohort sampled during active COVID-19. The gene calls are TRBV18 and TRBJ1-2; no reliable D call. The sequencing sample was made of peripheral blood. The CDR3 DNA sequence: TGTGCCAGCTCACCACCCTCACATCCCTATGGCTACACCTTC. This gives the protein CASSPPSHPYGYTF.